This T cell receptor beta chain was identified during a study of cytomegalovirus exposure and HLA in healthy donors (dated by TCRdb to about 2017). Turning to the overall study: In an earlier analysis of 587 of the donors, 250 to 350 Gb of sequence data and some 120 million unique TCR beta sequences from 180 million or so T cells were reported. Alongside the repertoire data, information on donor age, sex, ethnicity and CMV serostatus was compiled. Every repertoire in the discovery cohort had been generated on one and the same sequencing platform. Of the roughly 400 genotyped donors, about 80% fell in the genetic ancestry cluster associated with self-reported Caucasian donors. An early release that covered 500 to 800 HLA-typed donors contained approximately 290 gigabases of sequencing data and tens of millions of unique TCR sequences. Rather than using new phenotypic data, the later analysis identified candidate immune exposures from TCR beta sequences and from how often those sequences occurred across donors. Because of strong linkage in the cohort, roughly five DR-DQ haplotypes were treated as single units for association and clustering. A later genetic analysis took genome-wide SNP genotypes for about 55% of the 666 donors and used that subset as a discovery cohort. To predict cytomegalovirus infection status, the study brought together high-throughput TCR immunosequencing, statistical association of individual TCRs with disease status, and machine learning. The number of donors typed differed by locus, with roughly 629-640 for A, B, C, DRB1 and DQB1, approximately 500 for DQA1, about 610 for DPA1, and over 400 for DPB1. Across about 380 genotyped donors of the cohort, an average of 235,054 unique TCR beta nucleotide sequences per donor were sequenced, and roughly a sixth of those sequences were non-productive. A later analysis re-examined previously published TCR beta repertoires from more than 650 donors and added high-resolution HLA genotyping to investigate patterns of TCR occurrence. A separate validation cohort of roughly 130 different subjects was used in addition to the roughly 700-subject first cohort. To decide whether each TCR beta V gene segment behaved as functional or pseudogenic, an earlier analysis of approximately 600 of the donors relied on high-throughput TCR beta sequencing. Both class I and class II loci were covered by HLA typing, at four-digit resolution. The study was designed to test whether signatures of past pathogen exposure could be identified by cataloging public T cell receptors. The T cell repertoires of 700 or so subjects were profiled by immunosequencing and related to cytomegalovirus serostatus.

The receptor library was made with the immunoSEQ multiplex PCR assay. The multiplex PCR relied on a mix of 60 forward primers for TCR Vbeta segments and 13 reverse primers for TCR Jbeta segments. A multiplex PCR assay on genomic DNA amplified the CDR3 region of rearranged TCR beta genes. Amplified TCR beta libraries were sequenced as 87-base-pair reads on the Illumina HiSeq System. In the paper's pipeline: A later analysis counted tens of millions of unique TCR beta chains across the roughly 700 repertoires, and some 11 million of these chains were shared by at least two donors. Raw reads were error-corrected and collapsed into unique sequences with a nearest-neighbor algorithm that merged closely related sequences to remove PCR and sequencing errors. CDR3 sequences were aligned to IMGT reference sequences to assign V, D and J gene segments. For a sequence to be retained, a match of at least six nucleotides was required to both a V gene segment and a J gene segment. Rearrangements were classified as productive when the CDR3 lacked stop codons and remained in frame with V and J, and all other rearrangements were classified as non-productive. CDR3 was defined according to IMGT convention as the region running from the second conserved V-encoded cysteine to the conserved J-encoded phenylalanine. The earlier analysis of some 550 of the donors excluded any sequence lacking an unambiguous match to a single V gene segment. In an earlier analysis of approximately 560 of the donors, a V segment was called functional when productive rearrangements were above 56.7%, and segregating when the standard deviation between donors exceeded 5%. To diagnose cytomegalovirus status from the catalog of TCR beta chain sequences, a statistical classification framework was built. V and J gene assignment, in a later analysis, came from comparing TCR nucleotide sequences with IMGT/GENE-DB human TR gene sequences. Using the TCRdist pipeline, a later analysis assigned CDR3 sequences along with most-parsimonious VDJ recombination scenarios. A later analysis defined each TCR beta chain by its CDR3 amino acid sequence plus V-gene family, and excluded reads lacking a unique V-gene family. As a way to deal with suspected cross-contamination and a sequencing artifact, a later analysis dropped 500 to 700 nucleotide sequences that were highly shared and had low generation probability. In a later analysis, a clonal expansion index was calculated for each public chain from normalized within-repertoire ranks of inferred template counts. A later analysis computed generation probabilities with a VDJ recombination model fitted to out-of-frame rearrangements, and checked the results against IGoR. In a later analysis, TCR-TCR, TCR-HLA and TCR-CMV co-occurrence was scored with hypergeometric tests, and a repertoire-size bias correction was applied to TCR pairs. A later analysis estimated false discovery rates by permuting HLA or CMV assignments 20 times. In a later analysis, co-occurring TCRs were grouped with DBSCAN, and TCRdist sequence similarity was added when clustering was performed within HLA-allele-positive subsets. Co-occurrence clustering excluded repertoires with fewer than 30,000 or more than 120,000 public chains, plus five with anomalous nucleotide sharing. TCRdb re-hosts the immuneACCESS table, in-frame sequences only. Its copies lack some clones; in the studies checked, an unresolved V gene accounts for under half of them, and the cause for the rest is not known. That table supplies the V and J calls and clone size; D and trimming were determined from the DNA. The sample yields about 110,000 clones; approximately 58% were counted once. Roughly 2% of the sample lies in the top ten.

The cohort was made up of several hundred healthy bone marrow donors. Cohort members were all nominally healthy when sampled, although unrecorded immune exposures were likely present. The donor was CMV seronegative and belonged to the group of 380 or so seronegative cohort members. Each donor provided a peripheral blood sample, and peripheral blood mononuclear cells were used for TCR beta sequencing. The Qiagen DNeasy Blood Extraction Kit was used to extract genomic DNA from the blood cell samples. This clone has only a few counts. Its cognate antigen has yet to be identified. Qualities for individual bases were not recorded, and no much larger clone is one base off. What the authors observed across the whole study: This cohort had only TCR beta chains sequenced, and the lack of alpha or paired-chain data limited which features could be detected. A few of the identified cytomegalovirus-associated TCR beta chains were confirmed in vitro to be specific for cytomegalovirus antigens. According to a later genetic analysis, donors in an Asian-associated ancestry cluster had fewer N-insertions in productive TCRs than the approximately 630-donor mean. CMV serostatus was the only immune exposure information available for the cohort. In a later analysis, TCR association rates were found to vary across HLA loci, with the most associated TCRs seen for DRB1 alleles and the fewest for HLA-C alleles. Because some donors lacked HLA typing at each locus, the association tests relied only on the typed subset. Correlated functional status among segregating V segments might be attributable to linkage disequilibrium, but an unknown experimental factor could not be ruled out. When HLA alleles, especially DR and DQ, strongly co-occurred, attributing TCR associations to individual alleles was difficult. The classifier was reported to diagnose cytomegalovirus status with high specificity and sensitivity in both the original cohort and the validation cohort. A further reported finding was that TCR beta sequences accurately predicted the HLA-A and HLA-B alleles for most subjects in the first cohort. In a later analysis, several top co-occurrence clusters were reported to appear linked to parvovirus B19, influenza, CMV and Epstein-Barr virus. Specific HLA alleles were associated with 15,000 to 20,000 TCR beta sequences at a false discovery rate of 0.05 in a later analysis. Roughly uniform sequencing depth across donors was assumed in presence/absence analyses, although this assumption may not hold. Broadly in line with IMGT annotations, most TCR beta V segments showed up in productive rearrangements about 87% or about 30% of the time in an earlier analysis of several hundred of the donors. Across donors, most TCR sequences were observed very rarely, whereas some public TCRs were present in many individuals. The authors suggested that the approach could potentially be generalized to other disease states and immunological phenotypes. A later analysis found that most CMV-associated TCR beta chains appeared HLA-restricted, with HLA associations seemingly driven largely by CMV exposure. Compared with equally common non-associated chains, HLA-associated TCR beta chains in a later analysis were more clonally expanded and had lower generation probabilities. A group of highly shared sequence variants was considered likely to be a technical artifact of the sequencing pipeline. Because counts were too low, more than 15 rarely observed V segments, including chromosome 9 orphons, were left out of the earlier analysis of 500 to 750 of the donors. V-gene and J-gene trimming of TCR beta chains was associated with a missense DCLRE1C variant in a later genetic analysis, and the association was replicated in an independent cohort. In the study, 164 TCR beta chains were listed as associated with cytomegalovirus.

Sequenced sample: PBMCs. This TCR was sampled from a woman aged 30 to 39 in good health and CMV-seronegative.

The CDR3 protein is CASRTSGADTQYF. The sequenced DNA is TGTGCCAGCCGTACCTCCGGGGCAGATACGCAGTATTTT. The chain couples TRBV6-1 to TRBJ2-3; the D segment could be TRBD2, given 5 matching bases. V loses 8 bases, J loses 4 bases, and the germline ends lie 13 bases apart. The CDR3 starts with the cysteine, ends with the phenylalanine, and has 13 residues. Only CDR3 DNA is held: 39 bases, read in frame from base 1. Based on the germline V gene, the CDR1 and CDR2 sequences are MNHNS and SASEGT.